The 10 T cell receptor beta chains listed next were all sequenced from one sample in a study of early T cells in non-severe SARS-CoV-2 infection. TCRdb reanalysed the 5' RACE reads using MiXCR and keeps one entry per CDR3 protein. The profile covers tens of thousands of distinct CDR3 sequences, with under 13% appearing a single time and around 6.1% taken by the ten largest. Sequencing was carried out using whole blood. Receptors originate from an adult who was a healthcare worker with PCR-confirmed SARS-CoV-2 infection or an uninfected control (not recorded which).

This clonotype was seen a few times. The V call is TRBV4-1, the J call TRBJ2-7; D unresolved. Germline values: CDR1 MGHRA, CDR2 YSYEKL. The V gene lost 1 base and the J gene lost 6 bases, with 22 bases spanning the gap. CDR3 size: 17 residues. The CDR3 loop is CASSQVPPLSVVGEQYF. The CDR3 nucleotides are TGCGCCAGCAGCCAAGTTCCCCCTCTTTCTGTCGTCGGCGAGCAGTACTTC.

This clonotype was seen more than once but under ten times. The conserved phenylalanine or tryptophan normally closing the CDR3 is absent here, so this likely arose from a read error. The DNA is omitted, as the CDR3 cannot be located on it reliably, and the CDR3 follows TCRdb's listing. This sequence joins TRBV28 and TRBJ1-1; the table's D call, TRBD1, has no DNA check behind it. Germline V lookup: CDR1 MDHEN, CDR2 SYDVKM. The CDR3 numbers 12 amino acids, ends counted. CDR3 sequence reads: CASSLVQGSLRI.

The rearrangement links TRBV19 to TRBJ2-2, with D perhaps TRBD1 or TRBD2 (5 bases each). Germline V gene sequence: CDR1 LNHDA, CDR2 SQIVND (reference sequence). V lost 4 bases to trimming and J lost 6 bases, with 12 bases between them. This CDR3 is built from 14 residues. The CDR3 DNA follows: TGTGCCAGTAGTAGGGGGAATCGAGCCGGGGAGCTGTTTTTT. Encoded protein: CASSRGNRAGELFF.

This clonotype was found a few times. This chain joins TRBV20-1 and TRBJ1-2; D gene ambiguous. CDR3 length equals 15 residues. Germline assignment: CDR1 DFQATT and CDR2 SNEGSKA (reference sequence). Trimming left V 4 bases short and J 1 base short, with 16 bases between. The CDR3 loop reads CSANTNPGYNYGYTF. The CDR3, as DNA: TGCAGTGCTAATACGAACCCGGGATATAACTATGGCTACACCTTC.

The J gene is TRBJ2-1, the V gene TRBV12-3 or TRBV12-4, with D possibly being TRBD1 (5 bases). This CDR3 comprises 13 residues. V lost 7 bases and J lost 5, with 12 bases in between. The CDR3 here is CASIKGRNNEQFF. The DNA of the CDR3 is TGTGCCAGCATTAAGGGGCGCAACAATGAGCAGTTCTTC.

This chain connects TRBV6-1 to TRBJ1-4; maybe TRBD1 (6 bases). Germline-derived CDR1 and CDR2 are MNHNS and SASEGT. V shed 8 bases and J shed 8 bases, with 12 bases lying between them. The CDR3 spans 12 residues. The CDR3 is CASLQGLEKLFF. CDR3 coding DNA: TGTGCCAGCTTACAGGGTTTAGAAAAACTGTTTTTT.

This clonotype was seen a handful of times. This chain connects TRBV7-8 to TRBJ2-1; TRBD1 is a possible D gene (8 bases). Germline loops: CDR1 SGHVS, CDR2 FQNEAQ. The CDR3 totals 18 residues. V lost 4 bases and J 6 bases, leaving 25 bases between the germline ends. CDR3 nucleotides: TGTGCCAGCAGCTCCCCCTCGGGGACAGGCGGGGGTCTCAATGAGCAGTTCTTC. It is translated as CASSSPSGTGGGLNEQFF. The entire variable domain, with the rest obtained from reference TRBV7-8 and TRBJ2-1, is as follows: GAGVSQSPRYKVAKRGQDVALRCDPISGHVSLFWYQQALGQGPEFLTYFQNEAQLDKSGLPSDRFFAERPEGSVSTLKIQRTQQEDSAVYLCASSSPSGTGGGLNEQFFGPGTRLTVL.

This clonotype has only a few counts. The V gene is TRBV7-7, the J gene TRBJ2-5, with D perhaps TRBD1 (5 bases). Per germline, CDR1 SSHAT and CDR2 FNYEAQ (reference sequence). The CDR3 has 14 amino acids. V lost 2 bases and J lost 4, with 11 bases in between. The CDR3 loop reads CASSLNPGIETQYF. The DNA of the CDR3 is TGTGCCAGCAGCTTAAACCCAGGGATAGAGACCCAGTACTTC.

This clonotype was counted many times. The chain uses TRBV6-6 and TRBJ2-7; D ambiguous. With 1 base removed from V and 4 bases from J, the gap between germline ends came to 8 bases. CDR3 size: 13 residues. The germline V gene has CDR1 MNHNY and CDR2 SVGAGI (reference sequence). CDR3 sequence: CASSYFSWYEQYF. DNA of the CDR3: TGTGCCAGCAGTTACTTTTCCTGGTACGAGCAGTACTTC.

At least ten counts were recorded for this clonotype. The V and J genes are TRBV12-3 or TRBV12-4 and TRBJ2-7; D perhaps matches TRBD2 (5 bases). The V end was cut by 4 bases, the J end by 5 bases, with 15 bases between. This CDR3 is built from 14 residues. In DNA form, the CDR3 reads TGTGCCAGCAGTTCCACCGGGGTGGTGGACGAGCAGTACTTC. Protein product: CASSSTGVVDEQYF.